These T cell receptor beta chains were read from a single sample in a study of cytomegalovirus exposure and HLA in healthy donors. Assay: immunoSEQ multiplex PCR; the TCRdb copy retains only in-frame clones and omits some. This table holds 100,000 to 150,000 clones, about three quarters found once. Sequenced sample: PBMCs. These receptors were obtained from a man aged 25 to 45 in good health and CMV-seronegative. The CDR3 runs from the conserved cysteine through the conserved F or W. D genes are given only for firm matches. Expanded clones get a size class; other rows say once, few or many, or leave the size out.

D: TRBD1; length: 18; J: TRBJ1-5; V: TRBV11-3; size: -; DNA: TGTGCCAGCAGCTTAGACCGAACGACAGGGGCCGCCAGTTGGCCCCAGCATTTT; CDR3: CASSLDRTTGAASWPQHF
D: TRBD2; length: 14; J: TRBJ2-3; V: TRBV5-5; size: -; DNA: TGTGCCAGCAGCTCCGGGACTAGCATAGATACGCAGTATTTT; CDR3: CASSSGTSIDTQYF
D: TRBD1; length: 17; J: TRBJ2-7; V: TRBV28; size: -; DNA: TGTGCCAGCAGTCCACGCCTTATTCTGACAGGGGGAGACGAGCAGTACTTC; CDR3: CASSPRLILTGGDEQYF
D: TRBD1; length: 16; J: TRBJ2-1; V: TRBV14; size: -; DNA: TGTGCCAGCAGCCCAATACAGGGGGCTGGGTACAATGAGCAGTTCTTC; CDR3: CASSPIQGAGYNEQFF
D: -; length: 15; J: TRBJ2-2; V: TRBV11-2; size: -; DNA: TGTGCCAGCAGCTTCGGGACATACTATCCCGGGGAGCTGTTTTTT; CDR3: CASSFGTYYPGELFF
D: -; length: 12; J: TRBJ1-2; V: TRBV2; size: -; DNA: TGTGCCAGCAGCCAAGAGGTCTTAGGCTACACCTTC; CDR3: CASSQEVLGYTF
D: TRBD1; length: 12; J: TRBJ1-1; V: TRBV2; size: -; DNA: TGTGCCAGCAGTCTACAGGGGACTGAAGCTTTCTTT; CDR3: CASSLQGTEAFF
D: TRBD1; length: 14; J: TRBJ2-7; V: TRBV6-1; size: -; DNA: TGTGCCAGCAGTGTACAGGGGGCCGGCTACGAGCAGTACTTC; CDR3: CASSVQGAGYEQYF
D: -; length: 13; J: TRBJ2-7; V: TRBV7-2; size: -; DNA: TGTGCCAGCAGCTTAGAAGCGGACTACGAGCAGTACTTC; CDR3: CASSLEADYEQYF
D: -; length: 14; J: TRBJ2-3; V: TRBV5-1; size: once; DNA: TGCGCCAGCAGCCCTGACTCGGCGGCAGATACGCAGTATTTT; CDR3: CASSPDSAADTQYF
D: TRBD1; length: 16; J: TRBJ2-7; V: TRBV5-6; size: -; DNA: TGTGCCAGCAGCTCGATAAGACAGGGGGGGTCCTACGAGCAGTACTTC; CDR3: CASSSIRQGGSYEQYF
D: -; length: 12; J: TRBJ1-2; V: TRBV2; size: -; DNA: TGTGCCAGCAGAGAGTTCAACTATGGCTACACCTTC; CDR3: CASREFNYGYTF
D: -; length: 14; J: TRBJ1-6; V: TRBV6-1; size: few; DNA: TGTGCCAGCAGTTCGGGTTCCAGTAATTCACCCCTCCACTTT; CDR3: CASSSGSSNSPLHF
D: -; length: 14; J: TRBJ1-4; V: TRBV6-5; size: -; DNA: TGTGCCAGCAGTCGCGCGAGAACTAATGAAAAACTGTTTTTT; CDR3: CASSRARTNEKLFF
D: TRBD1; length: 16; J: TRBJ2-1; V: TRBV18; size: once; DNA: TGTGCCAGCTCCCGAGACCGGGACAGGGCCTACAATGAGCAGTTCTTC; CDR3: CASSRDRDRAYNEQFF
D: TRBD2; length: 13; J: TRBJ2-1; V: TRBV30; size: -; DNA: TGTGCCTGGAGGGGGACTAGCGCCTATGAGCAGTTCTTC; CDR3: CAWRGTSAYEQFF
D: -; length: 16; J: TRBJ2-2; V: TRBV4-1; size: few; DNA: TGCGCCAGCAGCCAAGATAGGACAGCCTTTACCGGGGAGCTGTTTTTT; CDR3: CASSQDRTAFTGELFF
D: -; length: 14; J: TRBJ2-1; V: TRBV30; size: -; DNA: TGTGCCTGGGCCCGGGGGTCTCCCTACAATGAGCAGTTCTTC; CDR3: CAWARGSPYNEQFF
D: -; length: 17; J: TRBJ2-3; V: TRBV19; size: -; DNA: TGTGCCAGTAGTATAGGGTCGGTCGGCGGGAGCACAGATACGCAGTATTTT; CDR3: CASSIGSVGGSTDTQYF
D: -; length: 11; J: TRBJ2-7; V: TRBV29-1; size: -; DNA: TGCAGCGTTGGGGGAGAGCTCGAGCAGTACTTC; CDR3: CSVGGELEQYF
D: TRBD1; length: 15; J: TRBJ1-5; V: TRBV5-4; size: -; DNA: TGTGCCAGCAGCCCTGGACAGGGCAGGCATCAGCCCCAGCATTTT; CDR3: CASSPGQGRHQPQHF
D: TRBD1; length: 15; J: TRBJ1-2; V: TRBV2; size: few; DNA: TGTGCCAGCAGCGGATCCGTGGGACAGGGTCATGGCTACACCTTC; CDR3: CASSGSVGQGHGYTF
D: -; length: 13; J: TRBJ1-2; V: TRBV23-1; size: -; DNA: TGCGCCAGCAGTCAATCCGGGGGGTATGGCTACACCTTC; CDR3: CASSQSGGYGYTF
D: -; length: 14; J: TRBJ1-4; V: TRBV30; size: -; DNA: TGTGCCTGGAGTGGCCTGAGTGGTAATGAAAAACTGTTTTTT; CDR3: CAWSGLSGNEKLFF
D: TRBD1; length: 14; J: TRBJ1-2; V: TRBV5-1; size: once; DNA: TGCGCCAGCAGCTTCGGGACAGGGGGCAATGGCTACACCTTC; CDR3: CASSFGTGGNGYTF
D: TRBD1; length: 18; J: TRBJ2-3; V: TRBV5-1; size: -; DNA: TGCGCCAGCAGCTTACCCTCCGGGACAGGGGCGTTCGGGGATACGCAGTATTTT; CDR3: CASSLPSGTGAFGDTQYF
D: -; length: 11; J: TRBJ1-1; V: TRBV7-2; size: -; DNA: TGTGCCAGCAGCCGGGGGACTGAAGCTTTCTTT; CDR3: CASSRGTEAFF
D: TRBD1; length: 15; J: TRBJ2-3; V: TRBV7-6; size: -; DNA: TGTGCCAGCAGTTCCGTTGGACAGGCCACAGATACGCAGTATTTT; CDR3: CASSSVGQATDTQYF
D: -; length: 17; J: TRBJ2-7; V: TRBV28; size: -; DNA: TGTGCCAGCCTACTCGACACTCACAGGGACGGAAGGGACGAGCAGTACTTC; CDR3: CASLLDTHRDGRDEQYF
D: -; length: 13; J: TRBJ2-3; V: TRBV7-3; size: -; DNA: TGTGCCAGCAGCCCCTCTAGCACAGATACGCAGTATTTT; CDR3: CASSPSSTDTQYF
D: -; length: 13; J: TRBJ1-6; V: TRBV6-1; size: -; DNA: TGTGCCAGCACCCGGGGGGTAAATTCACCCCTCCACTTT; CDR3: CASTRGVNSPLHF
D: -; length: 22; J: TRBJ1-6; V: TRBV4-2; size: -; DNA: TGTGCCAGCAGCCAAAAGCAGGGGTGGGCAGGTGAACATAGCTCCTATAATTCACCCCTCCACTTT; CDR3: CASSQKQGWAGEHSSYNSPLHF
D: TRBD1; length: 15; J: TRBJ2-7; V: TRBV6-6; size: few; DNA: TGTGCCAGCAGTTCCGGAAAGGACAGGTTCTACGAGCAGTACTTC; CDR3: CASSSGKDRFYEQYF
D: TRBD1; length: 16; J: TRBJ1-5; V: TRBV7-2; size: -; DNA: TGTGCCAGCAGCTTAGATCGGGACAGGGGATATCAGCCCCAGCATTTT; CDR3: CASSLDRDRGYQPQHF
D: -; length: 16; J: TRBJ2-1; V: TRBV28; size: -; DNA: TGTGCCAGCAGTTTTACTAGCATTTATTCCTACAATGAGCAGTTCTTC; CDR3: CASSFTSIYSYNEQFF
D: -; length: 13; J: TRBJ2-1; V: TRBV4-1; size: -; DNA: TGCGCCAGCAGCCATCCCAACTACAATGAGCAGTTCTTC; CDR3: CASSHPNYNEQFF
D: -; length: 13; J: TRBJ2-1; V: TRBV7-3; size: -; DNA: TGTGCCAGCAGCTTAAGCTCTCGGGTTGAGCAGTTCTTC; CDR3: CASSLSSRVEQFF
D: TRBD2; length: 15; J: TRBJ2-7; V: TRBV27; size: -; DNA: TGTGCCAGCAGCCACCAACTAGCGGGGCCACTCGAGCAGTACTTC; CDR3: CASSHQLAGPLEQYF
D: TRBD1; length: 19; J: TRBJ1-1; V: TRBV11-2; size: -; DNA: TGTGCCAGCAGCTTAGACCCCGGGCCGGGACAGGGGTTGAGGACTGAAGCTTTCTTT; CDR3: CASSLDPGPGQGLRTEAFF
D: -; length: 12; J: TRBJ2-1; V: TRBV28; size: -; DNA: TGTGCCAGCAGTTTATTAGGCAGGGCCCCGTTCTTC; CDR3: CASSLLGRAPFF
D: TRBD1; length: 15; J: TRBJ2-5; V: TRBV4-3; size: -; DNA: TGCGCCAGCAGCCAAGAGGGACAGGATCAAGAGACCCAGTACTTC; CDR3: CASSQEGQDQETQYF